This T cell receptor beta chain was recorded in a study of blood T cell repertoires in COVID-19. Looking at the study overall: From the United States, Italy and Spain came samples of acute and convalescent COVID-19. Nucleic acid was either cDNA or gDNA, and it came from T cells, B-cell-depleted T cells, or PBMCs.

TCRdb's table, derived via immunoSEQ multiplex PCR, lists solely in-frame clones and lacks some. The table lists over 95,000 clones, roughly 81% of them singletons. Per germline, CDR1 SGHTA and CDR2 FQGNSA. The J segment lost 5 bases and the V segment lost 4 bases, leaving 10 bases of the junction unmatched. The length of the CDR3 is 15 residues. Material: peripheral blood. The V and J genes are TRBV7-2 and TRBJ2-7, with 8 bases lining up with TRBD2. The TCR originated in a human donor in a cohort sampled during active COVID-19. The CDR3, as DNA: TGTGCCAGCAGCTCCCGGGGGAGCGGGAGCGACGAGCAGTACTTC. This codes for CASSSRGSGSDEQYF.